This entry features one TCR beta chain sequence. Original processing methods: Amplification of reference gene primers was used by the study to estimate nucleated cell counts. Method: immunoSEQ multiplex PCR; TCRdb's copy keeps in-frame clones and lacks some. The V and J calls and the clone size are those of that table, but D and trimming were determined from the DNA. The table has over 110,000 clones, just under 80% seen once. The CDR3 loop spans 13 amino acids. Germline CDR1 is MNHEY and CDR2 is SVGAGI. V lost 6 bases, J lost 0 bases, and 9 bases lay in between. The data were obtained in a study of blood T cell repertoires in COVID-19. Turning to the study itself: Researchers got acute and convalescent COVID-19 samples from the United States, Italy and Spain. PBMCs, B-cell-depleted T cells, or T cells provided the cDNA or gDNA that made up the material.

The source material was peripheral blood. This TCR came from a woman aged 55-69 years with acute or convalescent COVID-19. The chain links TRBV6-5 to TRBJ2-7, with D unresolved. CDR3 protein: CASRSGVSYEQYF. CDR3 sequence (DNA): TGTGCCAGCAGATCAGGCGTCTCCTACGAGCAGTACTTC.